Shown below are 30 T cell receptor beta chains from a single sample sequenced in a study of T cell responses to AZD1222 COVID-19 vaccine. Sequencing was performed with immunoSEQ multiplex PCR; in TCRdb, only in-frame clones are kept and a portion is missing. The table records roughly 96,000 clones, roughly 90% of them present only once. The source was peripheral blood, collected on day 0 of AZD1222 vaccination. The receptors originated from an adult in good health.

The CDR3 nucleotides read TGTGCCAGCAGCCACTTAAAGGCCAGCTATCACTCTGGGGCCAACGTCCTGACTTTC. Encoded protein: CASSHLKASYHSGANVLTF. This chain connects TRBV11-2 to TRBJ2-6, with D unclear. Per the germline V gene, CDR1 is SGHAT and CDR2 is FQNNGV. The V end was cut by 5 bases, the J end by 0 bases, with 20 bases between. This CDR3 has 19 residues.

The V and J genes are TRBV11-2 and TRBJ2-1, with unresolved D. The CDR3 contains 11 residues. Germline V lookup: CDR1 SGHAT, CDR2 FQNNGV. V lost 3 bases and J 8 bases, leaving 5 bases between the germline ends. The CDR3 region has the DNA TGTGCCAGCAGCTTTAGCTATGAGCAGTTCTTC. This encodes CASSFSYEQFF.

The sample holds one count of this clone. This chain connects TRBV28 to TRBJ1-1, with D perhaps matching TRBD1 (5 bases). The CDR3 length is 17 residues. Per germline, CDR1 MDHEN and CDR2 SYDVKM. Trimming cost V 3 bases and J 4 bases, with 21 bases left between them. CDR3 nucleotide sequence: TGTGCCAGCAGTTTCACCCTAGACAGACCCGGGGGCACTGAAGCTTTCTTT. The encoded protein is CASSFTLDRPGGTEAFF.

About this clone itself: This sample also contains other DNA sequences that code for the same CDR3. V and J are TRBV27 and TRBJ1-5, with a possible D match to TRBD1 (5 bases). Trimming shortened V by 6 bases and J by 7 bases, and 16 bases separated the two germline ends. This CDR3 is 14 amino acids long. Germline V gene data show CDR1 as MNHEY and CDR2 as SMNVEV (reference sequence). The CDR3 loop reads CASSSDRGGQPQHF. In nucleotides, the CDR3 is TGTGCCAGCAGCTCCGATCGGGGGGGGCAGCCCCAGCATTTT.

This clone was recorded a few times. This chain connects TRBV2 to TRBJ1-2; D unclear. This CDR3 comprises 13 residues. The germline CDR1 and CDR2 sequences are SNHLY and FYNNEI. Trimming took off 8 bases at V and 2 bases at J, with 12 bases between the two ends. Here the CDR3 DNA reads TGTGCCAGCCCGCCTAACGGAAACTATGGCTACACCTTC. It yields the protein CASPPNGNYGYTF. The whole variable domain, remainder taken from reference TRBV2 and TRBJ1-2, is EPEVTQTPSHQVTQMGQEVILRCVPISNHLYFYWYRQILGQKVEFLVSFYNNEISEKSEIFDDQFSVERPDGSNFTLKIRSTKLEDSAMYFCASPPNGNYGYTFGSGTRLTVV.

This clone was seen just once. The J gene is TRBJ2-2, the V gene TRBV18, with 10 bases that match TRBD1. The CDR3 length is 15 residues. CDR1 is KGHSH and CDR2 is LQKENI in the germline V gene. V was clipped by 4 bases and J by 4 bases; unmatched bases: 3. The DNA for the CDR3 is TGTGCCAGCTCACTCTGGGACAGGGGCACCGGGGAGCTGTTTTTT. Translation: CASSLWDRGTGELFF.

This sequence joins TRBV7-3 and TRBJ2-2; 7 bases are shared with TRBD2. The CDR3 consists of 15 residues. J was trimmed by 7 bases and V by 4 bases; bases with no gene match: 9. Germline CDR1 and CDR2: SGHTA and FQGTGA. The CDR3 sequence is CASSSPGRNGGELFF. The CDR3 DNA follows: TGTGCCAGCAGCTCCCCCGGGAGGAACGGCGGGGAGCTGTTTTTT.

This sequence joins TRBV4-1 and TRBJ1-5; TRBD1 might be the D (5 bases). CDR1 and CDR2 from the germline V gene are MGHRA and YSYEKL. V was shortened by 0 bases and J by 4 bases, with 22 bases between the two germline ends. This CDR3 comprises 19 residues. This CDR3 reads CASSQDLYSARDGNQPQHF. Here the CDR3 DNA reads TGCGCCAGCAGCCAAGATCTTTACAGCGCTAGGGACGGAAATCAGCCCCAGCATTTT.

The chain has TRBV4-1 and TRBJ1-2, with D possibly being TRBD1 (6 bases). The CDR3 is 17 amino acids. Germline CDR1 and CDR2: MGHRA and YSYEKL. Trimming removed 0 bases from V and 2 bases from J, with 16 bases in between. CDR3 nucleotide sequence: TGCGCCAGCAGCCAAGATGGACTCAGGGGCCCAAACTATGGCTACACCTTC. The encoded protein is CASSQDGLRGPNYGYTF.

V and J are TRBV28 and TRBJ2-2, with D possibly being TRBD1 (6 bases). Germline V CDR1 and CDR2: MDHEN, SYDVKM. The length of the CDR3 is 13 residues. Between the trimmed V and J ends, which lost 7 bases and 3 bases, there was a span of 9 bases. CDR3 protein: CASTSGDTGELFF. DNA of the CDR3: TGTGCCAGCACTTCAGGGGACACCGGGGAGCTGTTTTTT.

The chain has TRBV7-2 and TRBJ2-1; TRBD2 agrees at 7 bases. V lost 6 bases, J lost 5 bases, and 13 bases stayed unmatched. CDR3 length: 16 residues. CDR1 and CDR2 from the germline V gene are SGHTA and FQGNSA. This chain's CDR3 is CASRRGGGGPNNEQFF. The DNA for the CDR3 is TGTGCCAGCAGGCGGGGTGGGGGAGGGCCGAACAATGAGCAGTTCTTC.

The gene calls are TRBV6-5 and TRBJ1-2; D gene unclear. Trimming removed 6 bases at V and 8 bases at J, with 19 bases between. Germline V CDR1 and CDR2: MNHEY, SVGAGI. CDR3 length: 14 amino acids. The CDR3, as DNA: TGTGCCAGCAGGAGACCTAGCACACCTAACGGCTACACCTTC. This sequence encodes CASRRPSTPNGYTF.

The chain couples TRBV12-5 to TRBJ2-3, with D hard to call. The CDR3 length is 12 residues. The V end was cut by 2 bases, the J end by 4 bases, with 4 bases between. Looked up from germline, CDR1 is LGHNT and CDR2 is FRNRAP. The CDR3 DNA reads as TGTGCTAGTGGTTTGTCTGCAGATACGCAGTATTTT. Its protein product is CASGLSADTQYF.

The J gene is TRBJ2-7, the V gene TRBV15, with a tentative D call TRBD2 (6 bases). Trimming removed 0 bases from V and 2 bases from J, with 11 bases in between. Looked up from germline, CDR1 is LNHNV and CDR2 is YYDKDF (reference sequence). This CDR3 contains 15 residues. CDR3 bases: TGTGCCACCAGCAGAGATTGGGGGGTAACCTACGAGCAGTACTTC. Its protein is CATSRDWGVTYEQYF.

This clone came up a few times. The chain carries TRBV4-2 and TRBJ2-1, with D possibly being TRBD2 (7 bases). CDR1 LGHNA and CDR2 YNFKEQ come from the germline V gene. V was cut by 4 bases and J by 9 bases, with 19 bases left in between. This CDR3 region has 15 residues. For the CDR3, the DNA is TGTGCCAGCAGCCTTGGGGGAGTAGGGGGGGCTGAGCAGTTCTTC. Translation gives CASSLGGVGGAEQFF.

The J gene is TRBJ2-7, the V gene TRBV24-1, with TRBD1 matching 10 bases. With 4 bases clipped from V and 1 base from J, the junction kept 6 bases outside the gene matches. There are 16 residues in the CDR3. Germline V lookup: CDR1 KGHDR, CDR2 SFDVKD. Here the CDR3 DNA reads TGTGCCACCAGTGACCACGGGACAGGGGAATCCTACGAGCAGTACTTC. This codes for CATSDHGTGESYEQYF.

The chain carries TRBV25-1 and TRBJ1-4, with D possibly TRBD1 on 5 matching bases. Trimming removed 3 bases at V and 8 bases at J, with 13 bases between. The germline V gene has CDR1 MGHDK and CDR2 SYGVNS. The CDR3 totals 14 residues. The CDR3 nucleotides are TGTGCCAGCAGTGAGAACCAGGGTTACGAAAAACTGTTTTTT. Translated: CASSENQGYEKLFF.

The chain joins TRBV11-2 to TRBJ2-7; TRBD2 agrees at 13 bases. CDR1 is SGHAT, CDR2 FQNNGV, per germline. CDR3 length: 14 residues. J gave up 5 bases and V 4 bases, and 2 bases lay outside the gene matches. The CDR3 bases are TGTGCCAGCAGCTCTGGACTAGCGGGGGACGAGCAGTACTTC. This sequence encodes CASSSGLAGDEQYF.

This clone turned up a few times. Sequence at one end of the junction differs from germline and may be a read error. The V gene is TRBV3-1 (or the pseudogene TRBV3-2), the J gene TRBJ1-1, with D unresolved. This CDR3 region has 11 residues. Germline-derived CDR1 and CDR2 are LGHDT and YNNKEL (reference sequence). CDR3 in amino acids: CASSQERGFYF. The CDR3 DNA follows: TGTGCCAGCAGCCAAGAGCGAGGGTTTTACTTT.

The chain links TRBV28 to TRBJ1-5, with a tentative D call TRBD1 (5 bases). Germline V gene sequence: CDR1 MDHEN, CDR2 SYDVKM. The CDR3 is made up of 13 amino acids. V dropped 8 bases and J dropped 2 bases, with 10 bases sitting between them. The CDR3 bases are TGTGCCAGCGGCGTGGGGGGCAATCAGCCCCAGCATTTT. It encodes CASGVGGNQPQHF.

This rearrangement joins TRBV9 to TRBJ1-1; the D gene is possibly TRBD1 (6 bases). The CDR3 is 15 amino acids. Germline-derived CDR1 and CDR2 are SGDLS and YYNGEE. V was cut by 0 bases and J by 0 bases, with 9 bases left in between. The CDR3: CASSVETGMNTEAFF. The CDR3 DNA is TGTGCCAGCAGCGTAGAGACAGGAATGAACACTGAAGCTTTCTTT.

The rearrangement joins TRBV29-1 to TRBJ1-5; D is uncertain. CDR3 length: 13 amino acids. Germline values: CDR1 SQVTM, CDR2 ANQGSEA. Trimming took 1 base from V and 5 from J, leaving 9 bases between them. The CDR3 protein is CSVEVDRHQPQHF. The CDR3 nucleotides read TGCAGCGTTGAAGTGGACCGCCATCAGCCCCAGCATTTT.

This clone was recorded once. The chain uses TRBV12-3 or TRBV12-4 and TRBJ1-5, with TRBD1 matching 8 bases. The CDR3 length is 12 residues. The V and J ends lost 7 bases and 13 bases, in that order; junction bases with no gene match: 9. The CDR3 DNA reads as TGTGCCAGCACCCTTGACAGGGGTCCTCAGCATTTT. It yields the protein CASTLDRGPQHF.

The rearrangement links TRBV15 to TRBJ1-1; 7 bases agree with TRBD1. The germline gives CDR1 LNHNV, CDR2 YYDKDF (reference sequence). The CDR3 extends over 15 amino acids. J was trimmed by 5 bases and V by 3 bases; bases with no gene match: 9. CDR3: CATSSEIQGSTEAFF. The CDR3 nucleotides are TGTGCCACCAGCAGTGAGATACAGGGGAGTACTGAAGCTTTCTTT. The variable domain in full, with the rest retrieved from reference TRBV15 and TRBJ1-1, is DAMVIQNPRYQVTQFGKPVTLSCSQTLNHNVMYWYQQKSSQAPKLLFHYYDKDFNNEADTPDNFQSRRPNTSFCFLDIRSPGLGDTAMYLCATSSEIQGSTEAFFGQGTRLTVV.

The DNA of the CDR3 is TGTGCCATCAGTAAAAGTAGCTCTGGGGCCAACGTCCTGACTTTC. The encoded protein is CAISKSSSGANVLTF. The V call is TRBV10-3, the J call TRBJ2-6; D not resolved. The CDR3 extends over 15 amino acids. Per germline, CDR1 ENHRY and CDR2 SYGVKD. The V end was cut by 5 bases, the J end by 0 bases, with 8 bases between.

V and J are TRBV7-2 and TRBJ2-1; unclear D gene. Trimming left V 1 base short and J 4 bases short, with 11 bases between. The germline CDR1 and CDR2 sequences are SGHTA and FQGNSA. The CDR3 is made up of 15 amino acids. CDR3 sequence reads: CASSLEMQVYNEQFF. CDR3 bases: TGTGCCAGCAGCTTAGAGATGCAGGTTTACAATGAGCAGTTCTTC.

The V gene is TRBV28, the J gene TRBJ2-2; D perhaps matches TRBD1 (6 bases). This CDR3 has 16 residues. V gave up 3 bases and J gave up 5 bases, with 16 bases separating them. Germline CDR1 and CDR2: MDHEN and SYDVKM. The DNA for the CDR3 is TGTGCCAGCAGTTTGGGATGGACAGAAGGAACCGGGGAGCTGTTTTTT. This gives the protein CASSLGWTEGTGELFF.

This clone was detected only once. This chain connects TRBV28 to TRBJ2-5, with D possibly matching TRBD2 (6 bases). The CDR3 loop spans 13 amino acids. With 7 bases removed from V and 7 bases from J, the gap between germline ends came to 16 bases. CDR1 MDHEN and CDR2 SYDVKM come from the germline V gene. CDR3 loop: CASNLPGEPTQYF. Here the CDR3 DNA reads TGTGCCAGCAACTTGCCGGGAGAACCGACCCAGTACTTC.

This clone was picked up one time. V and J are TRBV5-1 and TRBJ2-3; unclear D gene. This CDR3 region has 13 residues. The V gene's germline CDR1 is SGHRS and CDR2 YFSETQ. Trimming left V 0 bases short and J 0 bases short, with 2 bases between. Here the CDR3 DNA reads TGCGCCAGCAGCTTGGCTAGCACAGATACGCAGTATTTT. Residues: CASSLASTDTQYF.

The V gene is TRBV27, the J gene TRBJ1-3; D may be TRBD1 (6 bases). V lost 2 bases to trimming and J lost 2 bases, with 10 bases between them. CDR1 is MNHEY, CDR2 SMNVEV, per germline (reference sequence). This CDR3 contains 15 residues. CDR3 sequence (DNA): TGTGCCAGCAGTTTAAGGTACAGGGCTGGAAACACCATATATTTT. This sequence encodes CASSLRYRAGNTIYF.